Presented here are 29 T cell receptor beta chains from one specimen sequenced in a study of regulatory T cells in long-lasting Graves disease. Time point noted: newly diagnosed GD, antithyroid drugs for less than 3 months. The TCR library used RNA extracted from PBMCs. Combining iRepertoire HTBI primers with Arm-PCR of CDR3 regions, the authors built TCR beta libraries. TCRdb called the multiplex PCR reads again in MiXCR, with one record for every CDR3 protein. The table shows 400,000 to 500,000 distinct CDR3 sequences, with under 15% occurring only once. In addition, the sample was reused for a study of T cells in Graves' hyperthyroidism and ophthalmopathy.

The sample in question was peripheral blood mononuclear cells (PBMCs), obtained at new diagnosis, from a patient treated with antithyroid drugs. The receptors here all came from a woman aged 25 to 39 with Graves disease.

This clonotype was seen a handful of times. The chain has TRBV14 and TRBJ2-1; 10 bases map to TRBD2. The V gene end was trimmed by 3 bases and the J gene end by 4 bases; junction bases not matched to a gene: 15. The CDR3 extends over 19 amino acids. CDR1 and CDR2 from the germline V gene are SGHDN and FVKESK. This CDR3 is CASSQRVKGSSGRYNEQFF. The CDR3, as DNA: TGTGCCAGCAGCCAGAGGGTAAAAGGGAGTAGCGGGAGGTACAATGAGCAGTTCTTC.

The chain uses TRBV2 and TRBJ2-3, with TRBD2 matching over 8 bases. This CDR3 is 16 amino acids long. Germline values: CDR1 SNHLY, CDR2 FYNNEI. The J segment lost 4 bases and the V segment lost 6 bases, leaving 12 bases of the junction unmatched. CDR3 sequence: CASRELAVDRADTQYF. CDR3 DNA: TGTGCCAGCAGGGAACTAGCGGTCGACCGTGCAGATACGCAGTATTTT. The complete variable domain, with remaining parts taken from reference TRBV2 and TRBJ2-3, reads EPEVTQTPSHQVTQMGQEVILRCVPISNHLYFYWYRQILGQKVEFLVSFYNNEISEKSEIFDDQFSVERPDGSNFTLKIRSTKLEDSAMYFCASRELAVDRADTQYFGPGTRLTVL.

The CDR3 here is CASSSPDRGRLDEQYF. The CDR3 DNA follows: TGTGCCAGCAGTTCCCCCGACAGGGGGCGCCTGGACGAGCAGTACTTC. The chain is built from TRBV7-9 and TRBJ2-7; 10 bases line up with TRBD1. In germline, CDR1 is SEHNR, CDR2 FQNEAQ (reference sequence). Germline trimming cut 6 bases from V and 5 bases from J; bases unmatched to any gene: 13. The CDR3 runs 16 residues.

This clonotype was seen more than once but under ten times. This chain uses TRBV7-6 with TRBJ2-6; the D is unclear. This CDR3 is 15 amino acids long. The ends were cut back, 1 base at V and 3 bases at J, with 7 bases in the middle. CDR1 and CDR2 (germline): SGHVS, FNYEAQ. CDR3 coding DNA: TGTGCCAGCAGCTTAGATCGGGTTGGGGCCAACGTCCTGACTTTC. It yields the protein CASSLDRVGANVLTF.

The chain joins TRBV15 to TRBJ2-6; 8 positions agree with TRBD1. Looked up from germline, CDR1 is LNHNV and CDR2 is YYDKDF (reference sequence). The CDR3 loop spans 18 amino acids. V dropped 1 base and J dropped 0; count of bases not matched to a gene: 5. The CDR3 loop reads CATSRGGQANSGANVLTF. CDR3 DNA sequence: TGTGCCACCAGCAGAGGGGGACAGGCTAACTCTGGGGCCAACGTCCTGACTTTC.

The rearrangement joins TRBV19 to TRBJ2-1; TRBD1 or TRBD2 may be the D gene (5 bases each). The germline gives CDR1 LNHDA, CDR2 SQIVND (reference sequence). Trimming left V 4 bases short and J 7 bases short, with 11 bases between. This CDR3 region has 13 residues. CDR3 amino acids: CASSNRDRNEQFF. Written as DNA, the CDR3 is TGTGCCAGTAGTAACCGGGACCGGAATGAGCAGTTCTTC.

This CDR3 is CASSTLGTTRTDTQYF. The CDR3 DNA follows: TGTGCCAGTAGTACCCTCGGGACGACTCGCACAGATACGCAGTATTTT. V usage is TRBV19 and J usage is TRBJ2-3; D possibly uses TRBD1 or TRBD2 (5 bases each). V lost 4 bases to trimming and J lost 1 base, with 15 bases between them. Germline V gives CDR1 LNHDA, CDR2 SQIVND (reference sequence). There are 16 residues in the CDR3.

The chain uses TRBV28 and TRBJ1-6; unclear D gene. The germline gives CDR1 MDHEN, CDR2 SYDVKM. The CDR3 contains 15 residues. V lost 2 bases, J lost 6 bases, and 11 bases lay in between. The CDR3 sequence is CASSLRQQINSPLHF. DNA for the CDR3: TGTGCCAGCAGTTTACGGCAGCAGATTAATTCACCCCTCCACTTT.

For the CDR3, the DNA is TGTGCCAGCAGCCAACTAGGATCCGAGCAGTACTTC. This encodes CASSQLGSEQYF. This rearrangement joins TRBV9 to TRBJ2-7, with D possibly TRBD2 on 5 matching bases. The ends were cut back, 4 bases at V and 6 bases at J, with 11 bases in the middle. The CDR3 is 12 amino acids. CDR1 SGDLS and CDR2 YYNGEE come from the germline V gene.

This clonotype appeared a few times. J is TRBJ2-3 and V is TRBV7-9; D may be TRBD1 (6 bases). There are 15 residues in the CDR3. CDR1 and CDR2 from the germline V gene are SEHNR and FQNEAQ (reference sequence). Deletions cut 4 bases from V and 3 bases from J, with 14 bases between. In DNA form, the CDR3 reads TGTGCCAGCAGCTATTTCAGGGGTCCTACAGATACGCAGTATTTT. Its translation: CASSYFRGPTDTQYF.

The rearrangement uses TRBV20-1 and TRBJ2-5, with 12 bases lining up with TRBD2. The V segment lost 4 bases and the J segment 3 bases; nucleotides outside the gene matches: 6. Germline CDR1 is DFQATT and CDR2 is SNEGSKA (reference sequence). This CDR3 contains 15 residues. CDR3 coding DNA: TGCAGTGCTATATTGACTAGCGGGAGTAAAGAGACCCAGTACTTC. This translates into CSAILTSGSKETQYF.

The sample holds many counts of this clonotype. This rearrangement joins TRBV28 to TRBJ2-3, with TRBD2 as a possible D gene (6 bases). Trimming stripped 1 base from V and 5 bases from J, with 10 bases between. Per germline, CDR1 MDHEN and CDR2 SYDVKM. The CDR3 is 14 residues long. CDR3 region: CASSLSTRGDTQYF. The DNA for the CDR3 is TGTGCCAGCAGTTTATCGACTAGGGGAGATACGCAGTATTTT.

This clonotype was detected many times. J is TRBJ1-1 and V is TRBV19, with TRBD1 matching 7 bases. V lost 4 bases, J lost 4 bases, and 9 bases stayed unmatched. This CDR3 spans 15 amino acids. Looked up from germline, CDR1 is LNHDA and CDR2 is SQIVND (reference sequence). The CDR3 bases are TGTGCCAGTAGTAAGGGGGACAGTATAGGCACTGAAGCTTTCTTT. The encoded protein is CASSKGDSIGTEAFF.

This clonotype occurred many times. This chain uses TRBV10-3 with TRBJ1-5; no definite D call. This CDR3 is 14 amino acids long. With 6 bases removed from V and 4 bases from J, the gap between germline ends came to 13 bases. Germline V CDR1 and CDR2: ENHRY, SYGVKD. The CDR3 is CAISGSGVNQPQHF. CDR3 in DNA: TGTGCCATCAGCGGCAGCGGGGTAAATCAGCCCCAGCATTTT.

This clonotype has only a few counts. This chain connects TRBV9 to TRBJ2-7; 12 bases line up with TRBD1. The CDR3 covers 16 residues. With 3 bases clipped from V and 3 bases from J, the junction kept 7 bases outside the gene matches. CDR1 is SGDLS, CDR2 YYNGEE, per germline. CDR3 loop: CASSGPRDRGHYEQYF. The CDR3 coding sequence is TGTGCCAGCAGCGGCCCCCGGGACAGGGGGCACTACGAGCAGTACTTC.

This clonotype was seen only a few times. The chain recombines TRBV12-3 or TRBV12-4 with TRBJ2-7; TRBD2 might be the D (5 bases). This CDR3 is 14 amino acids long. Trimming cost V 2 bases and J 6 bases, with 14 bases left between them. The CDR3 is CASSLRAGLGEQYF. CDR3 sequence (DNA): TGTGCCAGCAGTTTAAGGGCGGGTTTGGGCGAGCAGTACTTC.

As to this clonotype: At one end the junction does not follow the germline gene, possibly because of a read error. The chain is built from TRBV28 and TRBJ2-2, with TRBD2 matching 12 bases. CDR1 is MDHEN, CDR2 SYDVKM, per germline. This CDR3 contains 15 residues. The chain's CDR3 is CASSPSGRETGELLF. The CDR3 coding sequence is TGTGCCAGCAGCCCTAGCGGGAGGGAAACCGGGGAGCTGCTTTTT.

This clonotype was seen repeatedly, ten times or more. The genes are TRBV2 and TRBJ2-7; TRBD2 matches at 7 bases. With 6 bases clipped from V and 2 bases from J, the junction kept 10 bases outside the gene matches. Per germline, CDR1 SNHLY and CDR2 FYNNEI. CDR3 length: 15 residues. The DNA for the CDR3 is TGTGCCAGCAGAGGGATGAGGGGAGGGCCCTACGAGCAGTACTTC. It codes for CASRGMRGGPYEQYF.

Ten or more counts support this clonotype. The chain couples TRBV2 to TRBJ1-4; a possible D gene is TRBD1 (5 bases). Trimming removed 8 bases from V and 7 bases from J, with 14 bases in between. CDR1 and CDR2 (germline): SNHLY, FYNNEI. This CDR3 spans 13 amino acids. The CDR3: CASGGARSEKLFF. The CDR3 DNA sequence: TGTGCCAGCGGAGGGGCCCGGAGTGAAAAACTGTTTTTT.

This clonotype has a count of ten or more. J is TRBJ1-2 and V is TRBV19; D is undetermined. Trimming took 7 bases from V and 1 from J, leaving 7 bases between them. Germline CDR1 LNHDA, CDR2 SQIVND (reference sequence). CDR3 length equals 12 residues. The CDR3 DNA reads TGTGCCAGTACGGGGAGTAACTATGGCTACACCTTC. Its protein product is CASTGSNYGYTF. Complete variable domain (other parts from reference TRBV19 and TRBJ1-2): DGGITQSPKYLFRKEGQNVTLSCEQNLNHDAMYWYRQDPGQGLRLIYYSQIVNDFQKGDIAEGYSVSREKKESFPLTVTSAQKNPTAFYLCASTGSNYGYTFGSGTRLTVV.

The V gene is TRBV3-1, the J gene TRBJ2-6; a possible D gene is TRBD2 (7 bases). The V and J ends lost 6 bases and 1 base respectively, with 19 bases between them. CDR1 is LGHDT and CDR2 is YNNKEL in the germline V gene (reference sequence). The CDR3 is made up of 18 amino acids. The CDR3 DNA reads TGTGCCAGCAGAAAGGGGGAGGGAGGCGTGTCTGGGGCCAACGTCCTGACTTTC. Translation: CASRKGEGGVSGANVLTF.

This clonotype was recorded only once. The genes are TRBV3-1 and TRBJ1-4, with D unresolved. V lost 0 bases and J lost 5, with 4 bases in between. CDR3 size: 13 residues. The germline gives CDR1 LGHDT, CDR2 YNNKEL (reference sequence). In nucleotides, the CDR3 is TGTGCCAGCAGCCAAGACAAGAATGAAAAACTGTTTTTT. Its translation: CASSQDKNEKLFF. Together with reference TRBV3-1 and TRBJ1-4, the CDR3 gives the full variable domain: DTAVSQTPKYLVTQMGNDKSIKCEQNLGHDTMYWYKQDSKKFLKIMFSYNNKELIINETVPNRFSPKSPDKAHLNLHINSLELGDSAVYFCASSQDKNEKLFFGSGTQLSVL.

V gene TRBV4-1 combines with J gene TRBJ2-7, with 7 bases matching TRBD2. Germline CDR1 is MGHRA and CDR2 is YSYEKL. The length of the CDR3 is 14 residues. The V and J ends lost 4 bases and 2 bases, in that order; junction bases with no gene match: 5. The DNA for the CDR3 is TGCGCCAGCAGCCGCGGGGGAGGGACCTACGAGCAGTACTTC. Amino acid sequence: CASSRGGGTYEQYF.

The chain combines TRBV6-2 or TRBV6-3 with TRBJ1-5; D gene uncertain. The CDR3 spans 14 residues. Trimming took off 4 bases at V and 3 bases at J, with 10 bases between the two ends. CDR1 and CDR2 from the germline V gene are MNHEY and SVGEGT. The CDR3 DNA reads TGTGCCAGCAGTTCCGTAACATTCAATCAGCCCCAGCATTTT. Encoded protein: CASSSVTFNQPQHF.

This clonotype came up many times. The chain recombines TRBV7-9 with TRBJ2-7; D remains ambiguous. CDR3 size: 14 residues. V gave up 0 bases and J gave up 4 bases, with 10 bases separating them. Per germline, CDR1 SEHNR and CDR2 FQNEAQ (reference sequence). The CDR3, as DNA: TGTGCCAGCAGCTTAGCCTCTCTCCCGTACGAGCAGTACTTC. Its protein product is CASSLASLPYEQYF.

In this sample, this clonotype turned up many times. The germline gene is not matched at one end of the junction; a read error may be the cause. The V and J genes are TRBV3-1 and TRBJ2-7; the D gene is possibly TRBD1 (5 bases). Germline CDR1 reads LGHDT; CDR2 reads YNNKEL (reference sequence). This CDR3 contains 15 residues. Here the CDR3 reads CASSAGHTQAYEQYF. The CDR3 DNA sequence: TGCGCCAGCAGCGCAGGACATACGCAAGCCTACGAGCAGTACTTC.

This clonotype was recorded many times. This chain joins TRBV5-6 and TRBJ1-2; 8 bases fit TRBD1. The trim removed 9 bases at V and 5 bases at J, leaving 12 bases unmatched. From germline, CDR1 is SGHDT and CDR2 YYEEEE. The CDR3 sequence is 14 residues long. The CDR3 reads CATAPYGQGYGYTF. CDR3 coding DNA: TGTGCCACCGCCCCATACGGACAGGGATATGGCTACACCTTC.

Comment on this clonotype: Being one base from a much bigger clone, this may be a read error. The rearrangement joins TRBV12-3 or TRBV12-4 to TRBJ1-5, with D tentatively TRBD1 (5 bases). With 5 bases removed from V and 6 bases from J, the gap between germline ends came to 11 bases. The CDR3 contains 13 residues. CDR3 nucleotide sequence: TGTGCCAGCAGTCTTCCAGGGTGTCAGCCCCAGCATTTT. It codes for CASSLPGCQPQHF.

This clonotype was detected many times. The gene calls are TRBV2 and TRBJ1-5, with D possibly being TRBD1 (5 bases). There are 15 residues in the CDR3. V was shortened by 5 bases and J by 2 bases, with 13 bases between the two germline ends. CDR1 and CDR2 from the germline V gene are SNHLY and FYNNEI. The CDR3 DNA is TGTGCCAGCAGTCCCCGGGGGGGTGGCAATCAGCCCCAGCATTTT. Its protein product is CASSPRGGGNQPQHF.